The 28 T cell receptor beta chains in this list originate from one sample, sequenced in a study of cytomegalovirus exposure and HLA in healthy donors. A multiplex PCR was run with 60 Vbeta primers and 13 Jbeta primers. Here immunoSEQ multiplex PCR was the method, and the copy in TCRdb shows in-frame clones only, minus some. The sample has about 120,000 clones, over 65% seen once; the top ten hold 3.3%. Specimen: PBMCs. Every receptor here comes from a woman in her twenties or thirties in good health and CMV-seropositive.

The J gene is TRBJ1-3, the V gene TRBV5-6; a possible D gene is TRBD1 (6 bases). V shed 0 bases and J shed 3 bases, with 10 bases lying between them. The CDR3 extends over 15 amino acids. Germline V gene sequence: CDR1 SGHDT, CDR2 YYEEEE. The CDR3, as DNA: TGTGCCAGCAGCTTGGCGGGGGGCGGTGGAAACACCATATATTTT. Its translation is CASSLAGGGGNTIYF.

J is TRBJ2-5 and V is TRBV4-1; 8 bases fit TRBD2. V shed 1 base and J 1 base; nucleotides not matched to a gene: 2. Germline CDR1 and CDR2: MGHRA and YSYEKL. The CDR3 has 15 residues. As DNA, the CDR3 is TGCGCCAGCAGCCAAGTCCTAGCGGGCCAAGAGACCCAGTACTTC. Protein: CASSQVLAGQETQYF.

CDR3 sequence (DNA): TGTGCCAGCTGGGGAGGGGAAGCTTTCTTT. Its translation is CASWGGEAFF. The chain couples TRBV6-5 to TRBJ1-1; D unresolved. Germline assignment: CDR1 MNHEY and CDR2 SVGAGI. Between the trimmed V and J ends, which lost 8 bases and 8 bases, there was a span of 9 bases. The CDR3 sequence is 10 residues long.

The J gene is TRBJ2-3, the V gene TRBV5-1; TRBD2 matches 7 bases. J was trimmed by 0 bases and V by 4 bases; bases with no gene match: 5. Germline V gene sequence: CDR1 SGHRS, CDR2 YFSETQ. The CDR3 is 15 amino acids. CDR3 residues: CASSTSGGSTDTQYF. The CDR3 DNA reads TGCGCCAGCAGCACATCGGGGGGAAGCACAGATACGCAGTATTTT.

This sequence joins TRBV5-1 and TRBJ2-6; D may be TRBD1 (6 bases). CDR1 and CDR2 (germline): SGHRS, YFSETQ. The CDR3 consists of 17 residues. V was clipped by 0 bases and J by 1 base, with 11 bases between them. The DNA for the CDR3 is TGCGCCAGCAGCTTGGCCGGACAGCTGTCTGGGGCCAACGTCCTGACTTTC. Residues: CASSLAGQLSGANVLTF.

V and J are TRBV5-1 and TRBJ2-2; 8 bases fit TRBD2. After removal of 6 bases from V and 5 bases from J, the junction contained 9 bases not matched to a gene. This CDR3 is built from 15 residues. Germline lookup yields CDR1 SGHRS and CDR2 YFSETQ. This CDR3 is CASTLSGERTGELFF. The CDR3 nucleotides are TGCGCCAGCACTCTTAGCGGGGAAAGGACCGGGGAGCTGTTTTTT.

Here the CDR3 DNA reads TGTGCCAGCAGCCTCGGGACAGGGTCCTACGAGCAGTACTTC. The encoded protein is CASSLGTGSYEQYF. This chain uses TRBV7-2 with TRBJ2-7; 9 nucleotides align to TRBD1. The CDR3 runs 14 residues. Germline trimming cut 5 bases from V and 1 base from J; bases unmatched to any gene: 3. The germline gives CDR1 SGHTA, CDR2 FQGNSA.

In its sample, this clone is medium-sized. The CDR3 is CASSPGQGLDEQYF. The CDR3 nucleotides are TGTGCCAGCAGTCCGGGACAGGGGCTCGACGAGCAGTACTTC. The V gene is TRBV6-6, the J gene TRBJ2-7; 10 nucleotides align to TRBD1. The germline V gene has CDR1 MNHNY and CDR2 SVGAGI (reference sequence). The CDR3 is made up of 14 amino acids. Trimming cost V 5 bases and J 5 bases; bases outside gene matches: 6.

The gene calls are TRBV7-9 and TRBJ2-1; 7 bases match TRBD2. From germline, CDR1 is SEHNR and CDR2 FQNEAQ (reference sequence). Trimming removed 1 base from V and 5 bases from J; junction bases left unmatched: 8. CDR3 size: 16 residues. The CDR3 sequence is CASSLEILALDNEQFF. The CDR3 DNA reads as TGTGCCAGCAGCTTAGAAATACTAGCGCTAGACAATGAGCAGTTCTTC.

This clone was observed a single time. V gene TRBV7-9 combines with J gene TRBJ2-5; D may be TRBD1 (5 bases). In germline, CDR1 is SEHNR, CDR2 FQNEAQ (reference sequence). The CDR3 extends over 14 amino acids. Deletions cut 6 bases from V and 3 bases from J, with 14 bases between. The CDR3 bases are TGTGCCAGCAGGGCCACAGGAGTAAAAGAGACCCAGTACTTC. Amino acids: CASRATGVKETQYF.

The chain has TRBV4-3 and TRBJ2-1, with TRBD1 matching 9 bases. V was clipped by 2 bases and J by 3 bases; unmatched bases: 8. Germline V CDR1 and CDR2: LGHNA, YSLEER. The CDR3 sequence is 17 residues long. The CDR3 DNA sequence: TGCGCCAGCAGCCAAAACCTACAGGGGGCAGGCTACAATGAGCAGTTCTTC. As protein: CASSQNLQGAGYNEQFF.

The chain employs TRBV5-1 and TRBJ2-3, with TRBD2 as a possible D gene (7 bases). Germline CDR1 reads SGHRS; CDR2 reads YFSETQ. Trimming shortened V by 4 bases and J by 0 bases, and 15 bases separated the two germline ends. The CDR3 consists of 16 residues. CDR3 protein: CASSPRGGGSTDTQYF. CDR3 nucleotide sequence: TGCGCCAGCAGCCCACGGGGCGGGGGCAGCACAGATACGCAGTATTTT. The whole variable domain, remainder taken from reference TRBV5-1 and TRBJ2-3, is KAGVTQTPRYLIKTRGQQVTLSCSPISGHRSVSWYQQTPGQGLQFLFEYFSETQRNKGNFPGRFSGRQFSNSRSEMNVSTLELGDSALYLCASSPRGGGSTDTQYFGPGTRLTVL.

The chain has TRBV15 and TRBJ2-3; 8 nucleotides match TRBD2. CDR3 length equals 15 residues. Germline lookup yields CDR1 LNHNV and CDR2 YYDKDF (reference sequence). The trim removed 8 bases at V and 0 bases at J, leaving 7 bases unmatched. The CDR3 coding sequence is TGTGCCACCGGGGTCCTAGCGGGTAGCACAGATACGCAGTATTTT. Its translation is CATGVLAGSTDTQYF.

This clone has a handful of counts. At one end, the junction sequence differs from germline, possibly due to a read error. The rearrangement uses TRBV7-9 and TRBJ2-2; D perhaps matches TRBD2 (6 bases). The CDR3 consists of 16 residues. The germline V gene has CDR1 SEHNR and CDR2 FQNEAQ (reference sequence). DNA for the CDR3: TGCGCCAGCAGCCAAGATCCCCCGGGGGACACCGGGGAGCTGTTTTTT. Residues: CASSQDPPGDTGELFF.

This clone came up a few times. DNA of the CDR3: TGTGCCAGTAGTACCGACAGATCTCAAGCGAAAAAACTGTTTTTT. It translates to CASSTDRSQAKKLFF. This chain uses TRBV19 with TRBJ1-4, with a tentative D call TRBD1 (5 bases). CDR1 is LNHDA and CDR2 is SQIVND in the germline V gene (reference sequence). This CDR3 contains 15 residues. Trimming pared 4 bases from V and 9 bases from J, leaving 18 bases between.

The rearrangement links TRBV28 to TRBJ2-5, with 7 bases matching TRBD1. V lost 10 bases to trimming and J lost 9 bases; unmatched junction nucleotides: 11. CDR3 length: 12 amino acids. Germline V lookup: CDR1 MDHEN, CDR2 SYDVKM. CDR3 region: CATTGQSRAQYF. The CDR3 nucleotides read TGTGCCACCACGGGACAGTCAAGGGCCCAGTACTTC.

V and J are TRBV4-2 and TRBJ1-2; 7 positions match TRBD1. CDR1 and CDR2 (germline): LGHNA, YNFKEQ. This CDR3 region has 15 residues. V trimming: 3 bases; J trimming: 2 bases; junction bases outside the gene matches: 6. The CDR3 reads CASSQSGGVNYGYTF. The CDR3 nucleotides read TGTGCCAGCAGCCAGTCAGGGGGAGTCAACTATGGCTACACCTTC.

The V and J genes are TRBV6-6 and TRBJ2-7, with D unresolved. V lost 6 bases and J lost 3, with 15 bases in between. This CDR3 is 14 amino acids long. CDR1 and CDR2 from the germline V gene are MNHNY and SVGAGI (reference sequence). This CDR3 is CASSLEYGYYEQYF. The DNA for the CDR3 is TGTGCCAGCAGCCTAGAGTATGGGTACTACGAGCAGTACTTC.

The CDR3 nucleotides are TGTGCCAGCAGTTACGTGACAGGGGCCGCCGGGGAGCTGTTTTTT. This translates into CASSYVTGAAGELFF. The J gene is TRBJ2-2, the V gene TRBV6-5; 8 bases map to TRBD1. The V and J ends lost 2 bases and 6 bases, in that order; junction bases with no gene match: 5. Germline-derived CDR1 and CDR2 are MNHEY and SVGAGI. The CDR3 consists of 15 residues.

In DNA form, the CDR3 reads TGCGCCAGCAGCCCGGGGGACAGGGGTTACGAGCAGTACTTC. This sequence encodes CASSPGDRGYEQYF. The V call is TRBV5-1, the J call TRBJ2-5; 10 positions match TRBD1. The J call may be faulty, since TRBJ2-7 better matches the DNA end. The CDR3 is made up of 14 amino acids. Germline CDR1 reads SGHRS; CDR2 reads YFSETQ.

J is TRBJ1-6 and V is TRBV28; D not certain. The V end was cut by 5 bases, the J end by 10 bases, with 18 bases between. Germline V CDR1 and CDR2: MDHEN, SYDVKM. The CDR3 runs 15 residues. CDR3 amino acids: CASSTRRVGVSPLHF. The DNA of the CDR3 is TGTGCCAGCAGTACCCGGAGAGTGGGAGTATCACCCCTCCACTTT.

This sequence joins TRBV2 and TRBJ1-1; 9 bases align to TRBD1. With V trimmed by 1 base and J by 1 base, 1 base remained unmatched. CDR1 and CDR2 from the germline V gene are SNHLY and FYNNEI. This CDR3 region has 15 residues. CDR3 DNA: TGTGCCAGCAGTGAAGGGGGACAGGGGAACACTGAAGCTTTCTTT. It is translated as CASSEGGQGNTEAFF.

This chain connects TRBV10-3 to TRBJ2-6; 12 nucleotides line up with TRBD1. V shed 0 bases, J shed 4 bases, and the junction held 4 bases outside the gene matches. The V gene's germline CDR1 is ENHRY and CDR2 SYGVKD. The CDR3 totals 18 residues. The CDR3 loop is CAISESGTGGAGANVLTF. The CDR3 DNA sequence: TGTGCCATCAGTGAGTCTGGGACAGGGGGCGCGGGGGCCAACGTCCTGACTTTC.

This clone was counted once. The V and J genes are TRBV4-1 and TRBJ2-5; 7 bases align to TRBD2. The closer fit of TRBJ2-7 to the DNA end suggests the J call may be wrong. Germline V gene lookup returns CDR1 MGHRA and CDR2 YSYEKL. The CDR3 covers 15 residues. This chain's CDR3 is CASSPRESGEYEQYF. The CDR3 coding sequence is TGCGCCAGCAGCCCCCGGGAGAGCGGGGAATACGAGCAGTACTTC.

The chain links TRBV19 to TRBJ1-6; no clear D. CDR3 length equals 14 residues. Germline CDR1 LNHDA, CDR2 SQIVND (reference sequence). The V gene lost 6 bases and the J gene lost 7 bases, with 13 bases spanning the gap. The CDR3 loop reads CASRFGPMNSPLHF. The CDR3 nucleotides read TGTGCCAGTAGATTTGGGCCGATGAATTCACCCCTCCACTTT. The variable domain in full, completed from reference TRBV19 and TRBJ1-6, reads DGGITQSPKYLFRKEGQNVTLSCEQNLNHDAMYWYRQDPGQGLRLIYYSQIVNDFQKGDIAEGYSVSREKKESFPLTVTSAQKNPTAFYLCASRFGPMNSPLHFGNGTRLTVT.

Remarks on this clone: The sample has other DNA sequences that encode this CDR3 too. The chain uses TRBV7-9 and TRBJ1-2; D gene uncertain. There are 13 residues in the CDR3. Germline V gives CDR1 SEHNR, CDR2 FQNEAQ (reference sequence). With 5 bases removed from V and 5 bases from J, the gap between germline ends came to 12 bases. In DNA form, the CDR3 reads TGTGCCAGCAGCACCGGGAGTTCATATGGCTACACCTTC. It yields the protein CASSTGSSYGYTF.

The chain uses TRBV19 and TRBJ2-2; D gene uncertain. V lost 6 bases and J 3 bases, leaving 11 bases between the germline ends. The CDR3 has 14 residues. Looked up from germline, CDR1 is LNHDA and CDR2 is SQIVND (reference sequence). The CDR3 sequence: CASRTQVDTGELFF. CDR3 sequence (DNA): TGTGCCAGTAGAACTCAGGTCGACACCGGGGAGCTGTTTTTT.

The gene calls are TRBV15 and TRBJ2-3; 7 nucleotides match TRBD2. The CDR3 length is 18 residues. The germline CDR1 and CDR2 sequences are LNHNV and YYDKDF (reference sequence). V shed 1 base, J shed 2 bases, and the junction held 12 bases outside the gene matches. The CDR3 here is CATSRGPQAGVFTDTQYF. As DNA, the CDR3 is TGTGCCACCAGCAGAGGCCCCCAGGCGGGGGTGTTCACAGATACGCAGTATTTT.